Below are 11 T cell receptor beta chains sequenced from a single sample in a study of blood T cell repertoires in COVID-19. TCRdb keeps only in-frame clones here, not all; method: immunoSEQ multiplex PCR. The sample lists under 300,000 clones, under 85% occurring once. Sequenced material: peripheral blood. All receptors come from a woman in her thirties or forties with active or convalescent COVID-19.

The table lists this clone with a few counts. The chain uses TRBV9 and TRBJ2-7; a possible D gene is TRBD2 (6 bases). The CDR3 is 13 residues long. V dropped 3 bases and J dropped 3 bases, with 10 bases sitting between them. From germline, CDR1 is SGDLS and CDR2 YYNGEE. CDR3 in DNA: TGTGCCAGCAGCGGCGTGGAGGGCTACGAGCAGTACTTC. Its translation: CASSGVEGYEQYF.

The V gene is TRBV30, the J gene TRBJ1-3; weak D call: TRBD1 (5 bases). CDR1 and CDR2 (germline): GTSNPN, SVGIG (reference sequence). This CDR3 contains 12 residues. The V and J ends lost 5 bases and 4 bases respectively, with 9 bases between them. The CDR3 is CAWQGLGNTIYF. CDR3 bases: TGTGCCTGGCAGGGTTTGGGAAACACCATATATTTT.

J is TRBJ2-3 and V is TRBV7-3; possibly TRBD2 for D (6 bases). The length of the CDR3 is 16 residues. The V gene lost 0 bases and the J gene lost 0 bases, with 10 bases spanning the gap. The germline V gene has CDR1 SGHTA and CDR2 FQGTGA. CDR3 sequence: CASSLTWAGSTDTQYF. DNA for the CDR3: TGTGCCAGCAGCTTAACTTGGGCGGGGAGCACAGATACGCAGTATTTT.

The chain combines TRBV28 with TRBJ2-5; TRBD2 matches 12 bases. This CDR3 contains 16 residues. CDR1 is MDHEN and CDR2 is SYDVKM in the germline V gene. The V and J ends lost 2 bases and 2 bases, in that order; junction bases with no gene match: 3. CDR3 sequence: CASSLTTSGSQETQYF. Written as DNA, the CDR3 is TGTGCCAGCAGTTTAACGACTAGCGGGAGTCAAGAGACCCAGTACTTC. The full variable domain, rest sourced from reference TRBV28 and TRBJ2-5, is DVKVTQSSRYLVKRTGEKVFLECVQDMDHENMFWYRQDPGLGLRLIYFSYDVKMKEKGDIPEGYSVSREKKERFSLILESASTNQTSMYLCASSLTTSGSQETQYFGPGTRLLVL.

A few counts support this clone. The CDR3 nucleotides read TGTGCCAGCACCAATGCGGGACAGGGCTTTTACAATGAGCAGTTCTTC. Residues: CASTNAGQGFYNEQFF. The chain has TRBV5-6 and TRBJ2-1; 9 bases align to TRBD1. The CDR3 contains 16 residues. Germline V gene sequence: CDR1 SGHDT, CDR2 YYEEEE. With 6 bases clipped from V and 4 bases from J, the junction kept 11 bases outside the gene matches. The variable domain in full, with the rest retrieved from reference TRBV5-6 and TRBJ2-1, is DAGVTQSPTHLIKTRGQQVTLRCSPKSGHDTVSWYQQALGQGPQFIFQYYEEEERQRGNFPDRFSGHQFPNYSSELNVNALLLGDSALYLCASTNAGQGFYNEQFFGPGTRLTVL.

This clone is judged medium-sized. This chain links TRBV7-3 with TRBJ2-3; D not certain. The CDR3 totals 13 residues. Germline CDR1 reads SGHTA; CDR2 reads FQGTGA. V was trimmed by 3 bases and J by 6 bases, leaving 10 bases between them. This chain's CDR3 is CASSFLPSDTQYF. Here the CDR3 DNA reads TGTGCCAGCAGCTTCCTCCCCTCGGATACGCAGTATTTT.

The chain employs TRBV27 and TRBJ2-1; 7 nucleotides line up with TRBD1. Germline CDR1 reads MNHEY; CDR2 reads SMNVEV (reference sequence). There are 14 residues in the CDR3. V trimming: 5 bases; J trimming: 4 bases; junction bases outside the gene matches: 5. The CDR3 here is CASSPRQGYNEQFF. The CDR3 DNA reads TGTGCCAGCAGTCCCCGACAGGGATACAATGAGCAGTTCTTC.

This clone has just a few counts. V is TRBV6-5 and J is TRBJ1-5; the match to TRBD1 covers 9 bases. Germline V gene sequence: CDR1 MNHEY, CDR2 SVGAGI. Unmatched junction bases numbered 5, after V lost 8 bases and J lost 3 bases. The CDR3 is made up of 14 amino acids. This chain's CDR3 is CASARQGVNQPQHF. The DNA of the CDR3 is TGTGCCAGCGCCCGACAGGGGGTCAATCAGCCCCAGCATTTT.

V usage is TRBV15 and J usage is TRBJ1-3; possibly TRBD1 for D (5 bases). Germline CDR1 and CDR2: LNHNV and YYDKDF (reference sequence). Trimming left V 5 bases short and J 0 bases short, with 14 bases between. This CDR3 spans 16 amino acids. In DNA form, the CDR3 reads TGTGCCACCAGCCGTCACTTCCAGGGCTCTGGAAACACCATATATTTT. Translating gives CATSRHFQGSGNTIYF.

The CDR3 is CASSLTGSWEQYF. Here the CDR3 DNA reads TGTGCCAGCAGCTTGACAGGCTCCTGGGAGCAGTACTTC. The V and J genes are TRBV5-4 and TRBJ2-7; tentatively, D is TRBD1 (5 bases). The CDR3 consists of 13 residues. CDR1 and CDR2 from the germline V gene are SGHNT and YYREEE (reference sequence). Trimming removed 1 base from V and 7 bases from J, with 12 bases in between.

There are a few counts of this clone. The rearrangement links TRBV5-1 to TRBJ1-2; 7 bases agree with TRBD1. The germline gives CDR1 SGHRS, CDR2 YFSETQ. This CDR3 spans 12 amino acids. Trimming cost V 6 bases and J 2 bases; bases outside gene matches: 1. CDR3 in amino acids: CASKTGNYGYTF. The CDR3 DNA is TGCGCCAGCAAGACAGGGAACTATGGCTACACCTTC.